A selection of T cell receptor beta chains follows, all from one sample in a study of blood T cell repertoires in COVID-19. Using immunoSEQ multiplex PCR, the repertoire was profiled, and TCRdb retains in-frame clones only, with some absent. Of about 250,000 clones in the sample, about 86% are singletons; the top ten hold 8.6%. Sequenced input: peripheral blood. The receptors here all came from a man in his forties or fifties with active or convalescent COVID-19. Each CDR3 is given with its conserved first and last residue. The D gene is left open where the match is weak. Expanded clones are given a class, and other clones once, few, many or no size at all.

size	V	D	J	DNA	CDR3
-	TRBV27	-	TRBJ1-1	TGTGCCAGCAGTTTGGGGCGAACGAACACTGAAGCTTTCTTT	CASSLGRTNTEAFF
-	TRBV7-8	TRBD2	TRBJ2-2	TGTGCCAGCAGCCCTCGACTAGCGGGAACCACCGGGGAGCTGTTTTTT	CASSPRLAGTTGELFF
-	TRBV18	-	TRBJ1-2	TGTGCCAGCTCACCACAGAACAGGAACCTCTATGGCTACACCTTC	CASSPQNRNLYGYTF
-	TRBV19	TRBD2	TRBJ2-5	TGTGCCAGTAGTATGGGAGGACTAGCGGCTCAAGAGACCCAGTACTTC	CASSMGGLAAQETQYF
once	TRBV3-1/TRBV3-2	-	TRBJ2-6	TGTGCCAGCAGCCAAGGTCAGGGCCGCTCTGGGGCCAACGTCCTGACTTTC	CASSQGQGRSGANVLTF
-	TRBV19	-	TRBJ2-3	TGTGCCAGTAGTGGACAACAGGGAGATACGCAGTATTTT	CASSGQQGDTQYF
-	TRBV21-1	-	TRBJ2-7	TGTGCCAGCCCCGAACCGGGAAACACCTACGAGCAGTACTTC	CASPEPGNTYEQYF
-	TRBV7-2	TRBD1	TRBJ1-5	TGTGCCAGCAGCTTAAGGGCCAGTACAGGGGCTATCAATCAGCCCCAGCATTTT	CASSLRASTGAINQPQHF
few	TRBV19	TRBD1	TRBJ1-2	TGTGCCAGTAGTATCACCGAGTCTCGGACAGGGCGAGGCTACACCTTC	CASSITESRTGRGYTF
-	TRBV6-1	-	TRBJ1-4	TGTGCCAGCAGTGAAATGGGGGCCGACGAAAAACTGTTTTTT	CASSEMGADEKLFF
-	TRBV6-2/TRBV6-3	TRBD2	TRBJ2-3	TGTGCCAGCAGTTACAGATCCCAGCTAGCGGTGCGCACAGATACGCAGTATTTT	CASSYRSQLAVRTDTQYF
-	TRBV10-3	-	TRBJ1-5	TGTGCCATCAGTGGGGGAGGGCAGCCCCAGCATTTT	CAISGGGQPQHF
-	TRBV2	-	TRBJ2-7	TGTGCCAGCAACAGTGGGGGGGCGCAGTACGAGCAGTACTTC	CASNSGGAQYEQYF
-	TRBV27	-	TRBJ1-6	TGTGCCAGCAGTTTATTGCAGGAGAGGGTGGCAAATTCACCCCTCCACTTT	CASSLLQERVANSPLHF
-	TRBV7-3	-	TRBJ2-1	TGTGCCAGCAGCCCGCACAGTCAGGGGCGAGGAAGTGGTAACAATGAGCAGTTCTTC	CASSPHSQGRGSGNNEQFF
-	TRBV7-9	TRBD2	TRBJ2-2	TGTGCCAGCAGCCGCCTAGCGGGGGTAAACACCGGGGAGCTGTTTTTT	CASSRLAGVNTGELFF
-	TRBV25-1	TRBD1	TRBJ1-1	TGTGCCAGCAGTGAAGGGACAGCGAACACTGAAGCTTTCTTT	CASSEGTANTEAFF
-	TRBV24-1	-	TRBJ2-3	TGTGCCACCAGTGACATCACAGATACGCAGTATTTT	CATSDITDTQYF
-	TRBV19	TRBD1	TRBJ1-5	TGTGCCAGTAGTACCGGACAGGGGAATCAGCCCCAGCATTTT	CASSTGQGNQPQHF
-	TRBV29-1	-	TRBJ1-3	TGCAGCGTTCCCCTAGGGGGATATGCTGGAAACACCATATATTTT	CSVPLGGYAGNTIYF
-	TRBV5-4	-	TRBJ2-3	TGTGCCAGCAGCTTGGAGGCGGCGGGACGCACAGATACGCAGTATTTT	CASSLEAAGRTDTQYF
-	TRBV28	TRBD1	TRBJ1-5	TGTGCCAGCAGTTTTTATGGCAGGGGGCATGGTCAGCCCCAGCATTTT	CASSFYGRGHGQPQHF
once	TRBV11-2	-	TRBJ1-1	TGTGCCACGCAGGGGAACACTGAAGCTTTCTTT	CATQGNTEAFF
once	TRBV19	-	TRBJ1-3	TGTGCCAGTACTCTGTTAAACACCATATATTTT	CASTLLNTIYF
-	TRBV6-5	TRBD2	TRBJ2-3	TGTGCCAGCACTAGCGGGAGCGTAGTAGATACGCAGTATTTT	CASTSGSVVDTQYF
-	TRBV5-1	-	TRBJ1-1	TGCGCCAGCAGCGTGGGCGGCGGTGAAGCTTTCTTT	CASSVGGGEAFF
-	TRBV6-5	TRBD2	TRBJ2-1	TGTGCCAGCAAGCCTAGCGGGCACAATGAGCAGTTCTTC	CASKPSGHNEQFF
-	TRBV4-3	TRBD1	TRBJ2-1	TGCGCCAGCAGCCAAGAACAGGGGGTAGTAGGTAATGAGCAGTTCTTC	CASSQEQGVVGNEQFF
once	TRBV6-5	-	TRBJ2-4	TGTGCCAGCAGTACAGAAGAAAACATTCAGTACTTC	CASSTEENIQYF
-	TRBV10-3	-	TRBJ2-6	TGTGCCAACTCCAGGGGCCTCTCTGGGGCCAACGTCCTGACTTTC	CANSRGLSGANVLTF
-	TRBV19	TRBD2	TRBJ2-2	TGTGCCAGTAGTACCCCGGGACTAGCTTCTTCCGTCACCGGGGAGCTGTTTTTT	CASSTPGLASSVTGELFF
-	TRBV5-4	-	TRBJ1-5	TGTGCCAGCAGCTTGGCCGGGGGTAATCAGCCCCAGCATTTT	CASSLAGGNQPQHF
-	TRBV7-9	-	TRBJ1-1	TGTGCCAGCAGCTTAACCCACGGTTACACTGAAGCTTTCTTT	CASSLTHGYTEAFF
-	TRBV30	-	TRBJ2-7	TGTGCCTGGAACAGGGCCTCCTACGAGCAGTACTTC	CAWNRASYEQYF
-	TRBV14	-	TRBJ1-4	TGTGCCAGCAGCCAGCTAACAGGGCGAACTAATGAAAAACTGTTTTTT	CASSQLTGRTNEKLFF
-	TRBV5-1	TRBD1	TRBJ1-4	TGCGCCAGCAGCAGAAACCGGGACAGTGTAGCTAATGAAAAACTGTTTTTT	CASSRNRDSVANEKLFF
once	TRBV9	-	TRBJ1-3	TGTGCCAGCAGCGTTTTCGGAGGGACTGGAAACACCATATATTTT	CASSVFGGTGNTIYF
-	TRBV3-1/TRBV3-2	-	TRBJ1-2	TGTGCCAGCAGCCAAGCTGGGCCTAATGGCTACACCTTC	CASSQAGPNGYTF
-	TRBV6-6	-	TRBJ2-7	TGTGCCAGCAGTTACCCGACAGACGAAATAACCTACGAGCAGTACTTC	CASSYPTDEITYEQYF
-	TRBV15	-	TRBJ2-3	TGTGCCACCAGCCCCTCTGTGGATACGCAGTATTTT	CATSPSVDTQYF
-	TRBV21-1	-	TRBJ1-1	TGTGCCAGCAGCGATCGCCCAGGGGAGACTGAAGCTTTCTTT	CASSDRPGETEAFF
-	TRBV6-1	TRBD1	TRBJ1-2	TGTGCCAGCAGTGAAGGGGCAGGGGGCCGATACACCTTC	CASSEGAGGRYTF
-	TRBV7-2	TRBD2	TRBJ2-3	TGTGCCAGCAGCTACATTCTAGCGGGAGGGCGGGGCGATACGCAGTATTTT	CASSYILAGGRGDTQYF
-	TRBV12-5	TRBD2	TRBJ2-5	TGTGCTAGTGCCCTAATACCGGTAGCGGGGCAAGAGACCCAGTACTTC	CASALIPVAGQETQYF
-	TRBV29-1	TRBD1	TRBJ2-3	TGCAGCGCTGGTCCCGGGACAGGGGGGACAGATACGCAGTATTTT	CSAGPGTGGTDTQYF
many	TRBV9	TRBD1	TRBJ1-3	TGTGCCAGCAGCGGGGACACAGGGGTTGGAAACACCATATATTTT	CASSGDTGVGNTIYF
-	TRBV4-3	TRBD1	TRBJ1-6	TGCGCCAGCAGCCAAGGAGTGAGACAGGGATTTGCTTCACCCCTCCACTTT	CASSQGVRQGFASPLHF
-	TRBV30	TRBD1	TRBJ1-4	TGTGCCTGGGATAGGGGACAGAATAATGAAAAACTGTTTTTT	CAWDRGQNNEKLFF
-	TRBV28	TRBD2	TRBJ2-3	TGTGCCAGCAGTTCCTCCCTAGCGGGCCCAGGGGATACGCAGTATTTT	CASSSSLAGPGDTQYF
-	TRBV3-1/TRBV3-2	TRBD1	TRBJ1-1	TGTGCCAGCAGCCCTACAGGGGTTTACACTGAAGCTTTCTTT	CASSPTGVYTEAFF
-	TRBV29-1	-	TRBJ1-2	TGCAGCGTCCACCAGGGCGGCTACACCTTC	CSVHQGGYTF
-	TRBV5-1	-	TRBJ1-5	TGCGCCAGCAGCTTGGCTCAGGGCGATCAGCCCCAGCATTTT	CASSLAQGDQPQHF
once	TRBV29-1	TRBD2	TRBJ2-7	TGCAGCGTTGTACTAGCGGTTGGGGGCTACGAGCAGTACTTC	CSVVLAVGGYEQYF
-	TRBV3-1/TRBV3-2	-	TRBJ1-4	TGTGCCAGCAGCCCGGTTAGCAATGAAAAACTGTTTTTT	CASSPVSNEKLFF